Each of the 3 T cell receptor beta chains below was sequenced from the same sample in a study of blood T cell repertoires in COVID-19. Here immunoSEQ multiplex PCR was the method, and the copy in TCRdb shows in-frame clones only, minus some. The profile shows 99,000 or so clones, about 89% of them singletons. Sequenced: peripheral blood. The receptors stem from a man aged 50 or older with acute or convalescent COVID-19.

This sequence joins TRBV5-1 and TRBJ2-7, with TRBD2 matching 10 bases. The germline V gene encodes CDR1 SGHRS and CDR2 YFSETQ. The CDR3 contains 14 residues. Trimming took 7 bases from V and 6 from J; bases not matched to a gene: 10. CDR3 DNA: TGCGCCAGCCCTCCAAGCGGGAGGGTCTGCGAGCAGTACTTC. Translating it yields CASPPSGRVCEQYF.

This rearrangement joins TRBV25-1 to TRBJ1-1; D is ambiguous. Trimming left V 7 bases short and J 5 bases short, with 14 bases between. In germline, CDR1 is MGHDK, CDR2 SYGVNS. The length of the CDR3 is 13 residues. CDR3 DNA sequence: TGTGCCAGCACAAACACCGGAGGGACTGAAGCTTTCTTT. Translated, it gives CASTNTGGTEAFF.

The chain employs TRBV18 and TRBJ2-1, with 9 bases matching TRBD1. Per the germline V gene, CDR1 is KGHSH and CDR2 is LQKENI. V shed 5 bases, J shed 10 bases, and the junction held 12 bases outside the gene matches. This CDR3 contains 15 residues. The CDR3 region is CASSAGTGYGGEQFF. The CDR3 region has the DNA TGTGCCAGCTCAGCCGGGACAGGGTACGGGGGCGAGCAGTTCTTC.